This T cell receptor beta chain is from a study of beta chain features in type 1 diabetes (dated by TCRdb to the late 2010s). General notes on the study: Patients and healthy donors did not differ in mean age, gender distribution, total cell number or subset yield. The study compared TCRB repertoires of sorted circulating CD4+ T cell subsets between recently diagnosed type 1 diabetes patients and matched healthy donors. A total of roughly 99 million sorted cells were examined across all samples, and the number of cells per subset was strongly correlated with RNA yield. Regulatory and stem cell-like memory subsets were obtained from only 8 patients and roughly 8 healthy donors, while naive and central memory subsets were obtained from all 30 or so donors. Study-wide conclusions, independent of this receptor: Because cDNA was sequenced instead of genomic DNA, highly expressing activated cells could be over-represented, though the groups showed no difference in activation or CD3 levels. Shorter templates might have been favored by PCR, but patient and control samples were amplified and corrected together, so both groups would have been affected equally by any skew. Type 1 diabetes patients showed a moderate but significant shortening of TCRB CDR3 length in all four CD4+ subsets. Naive, central memory and regulatory TCRB repertoires appeared to be more similar among patients than among healthy donors. Only small numbers of individuals were included in the HLA sub-analyses, which left unresolved whether HLA type had any influence on TCRB rearrangement. Fewer insertions and more nucleotide deletions at VDJ recombination sites were observed in patients with type 1 diabetes, implying thymic rearrangement abnormalities.

From each donor, a single peripheral blood sample of 95 to 150 mL on average was drawn into heparinised tubes. A BD FACSAria II was used to sort naive, central memory, regulatory and stem cell-like memory CD4+ T cells with a panel that included CD45RO, CCR7, CD25, CD127, CD95 and CD27. Purity was above 98% for every sorted population. PBMCs were isolated immediately by Lymphoprep density gradient centrifugation and stained directly without culture. To minimize batch effects, samples were stained and sorted in pairs, one healthy donor with one patient per experiment. The High Capacity cDNA Reverse Transcription Kit was used to reverse transcribe all of the isolated RNA, meaning that expressed TCRB transcripts were what got sequenced. Naive, central memory and regulatory T cell samples underwent deep immunoSEQ sequencing, averaging about 3.5 million total reads per sample. Sorted cells were lysed in RLT buffer, and RNA was extracted using DNase-treated RNeasy Micro or Mini kits according to cell number. Each cell subset was processed on its own to prevent cross-contamination, while patient and healthy donor samples were processed together. Using the immunoSEQ multiplex PCR, TCRB sequences were amplified from cDNA into 87-bp fragments spanning the CDR3 region. The amplicons were sequenced using the Illumina HiSeq platform. On the study's bioinformatics: Synthetic template baselines were used to correct PCR bias computationally, reads within Hamming distance 2 were collapsed together, and singletons that could not be merged were discarded. Reads were aligned to IMGT to assign V, D and J genes, CDR3 length, and insertions or deletions at six rearrangement sites. Within each subset, clonotype counts were normalized to sorted cell number, after which true diversity and Gini coefficients were computed with the tcR R package. The overlap coefficient, calculated on TCRB nucleotide sequences, was used to measure repertoire sharing. As a proxy for the pre-selection repertoire, out-of-frame TCRB sequences from naive cells were analyzed. Imported from immuneACCESS, the table was reduced by TCRdb to in-frame sequences with V and J called. These copies leave out some clones; in studies compared against another copy, an unresolved V gene accounts for under half, and the cause of the remainder is not known. V and J calls and clone size are those listed in that table; D and trimming were worked out from the DNA. Recorded for this sample are 500,000 to 850,000 clones; over 13% of them occurred a single time. The biggest ten clones account for approximately 0.042% of the sample.

The table lists this clone with a count of one. Its antigen is currently not known. No base-level quality is on record; no much larger clone is a single base apart. Its CDR3 holds 16 amino acids, cysteine through phenylalanine. Kept here is only the CDR3 DNA, which spans 48 bases and is read in frame from base 1. Cut back by 1 base and 7 bases, the V and J ends lie 17 bases apart. The sample comprised naive CD4+ T cells from blood. Interpreted using the paper, the cell subset or site label stands for: true naive CD4+ T cells. The sequence came from a man younger than 35 with type 1 diabetes. The V and J genes are TRBV23-1 and TRBJ2-1; matching of 6 bases hints at TRBD2 as the D gene. TRBV23-1 is sorted into the ORF group, with uncertain function. The CDR3 protein: CASSQWRGKGRNEQFF. The DNA sequence is TGCGCCAGCAGTCAATGGAGGGGTAAGGGGAGGAATGAGCAGTTCTTC.